This TCR beta chain emerged from a study of cytomegalovirus exposure and HLA in healthy donors. Findings and caveats of the study: Some V segments, TRBV6-2 and TRBV6-3 among them, were indistinguishable and were therefore excluded.

Of note for this clone: Its antigen is undetermined.

PCR used 60 Vbeta primers and 13 Jbeta primers. TCRdb's copy holds only in-frame clones and misses some; the assay was immunoSEQ multiplex PCR. Of approximately 160,000 clones detected, approximately 70% appear once; the ten largest clones hold about 4.5%. The V gene's germline CDR1 is SGHRS and CDR2 YFSETQ. The CDR3 is made up of 16 amino acids. V was clipped by 0 bases and J by 1 base, with 10 bases between them. V gene TRBV5-1 combines with J gene TRBJ2-2; D gene unclear. Source material: PBMCs. The receptor was isolated from a man aged 18 to 29 in good health and CMV-seropositive. Here the CDR3 reads CASSLGPSLNTGELFF. DNA for the CDR3: TGCGCCAGCAGCTTGGGGCCTTCCTTGAACACCGGGGAGCTGTTTTTT. The whole variable domain, remainder taken from reference TRBV5-1 and TRBJ2-2, is KAGVTQTPRYLIKTRGQQVTLSCSPISGHRSVSWYQQTPGQGLQFLFEYFSETQRNKGNFPGRFSGRQFSNSRSEMNVSTLELGDSALYLCASSLGPSLNTGELFFGEGSRLTVL.